This TCR beta chain was identified in a study of response to subunit inactivated influenza vaccine. Study-wide results and caveats: Authors proposed each seasonal influenza vaccination draws in few new T cells.

One entry per CDR3 protein results from TCRdb running MiXCR on the RT-PCR reads. The table includes approximately 500,000 distinct CDR3 sequences, roughly 13% detected once. Trimming left V 2 bases short and J 3 bases short, with 20 bases between. CDR3 size: 17 residues. A remark on this clonotype: Its antigen is undetermined.

Sample: PBMCs from blood, taken 40 to 50 days after vaccination. The J gene is TRBJ2-7, the V gene TRBV12-3 or TRBV12-4; D gene uncertain. This TCR derives from a man aged 50-59 years who received an inactivated influenza vaccine. This CDR3 reads CASSLYEIERPSYEQYF. The DNA for the CDR3 is TGTGCCAGCAGTTTATACGAAATAGAGCGACCGAGCTACGAGCAGTACTTC.